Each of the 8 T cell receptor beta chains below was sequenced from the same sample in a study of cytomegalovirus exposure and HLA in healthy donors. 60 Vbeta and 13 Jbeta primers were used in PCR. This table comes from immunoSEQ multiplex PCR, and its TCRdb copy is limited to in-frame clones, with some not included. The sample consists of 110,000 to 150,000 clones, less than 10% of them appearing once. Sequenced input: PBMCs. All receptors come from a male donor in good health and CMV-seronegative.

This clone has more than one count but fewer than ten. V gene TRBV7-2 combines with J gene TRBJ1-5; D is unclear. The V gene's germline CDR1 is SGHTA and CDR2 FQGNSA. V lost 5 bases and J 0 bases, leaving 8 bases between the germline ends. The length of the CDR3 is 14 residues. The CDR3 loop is CASSPSASNQPQHF. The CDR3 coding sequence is TGTGCCAGCAGCCCCAGCGCTAGCAATCAGCCCCAGCATTTT.

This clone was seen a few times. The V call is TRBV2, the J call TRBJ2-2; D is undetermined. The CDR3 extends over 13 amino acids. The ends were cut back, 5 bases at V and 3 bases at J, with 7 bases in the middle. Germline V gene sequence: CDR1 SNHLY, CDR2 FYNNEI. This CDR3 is CASSQSYTGELFF. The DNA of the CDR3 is TGTGCCAGCAGTCAGTCCTACACCGGGGAGCTGTTTTTT.

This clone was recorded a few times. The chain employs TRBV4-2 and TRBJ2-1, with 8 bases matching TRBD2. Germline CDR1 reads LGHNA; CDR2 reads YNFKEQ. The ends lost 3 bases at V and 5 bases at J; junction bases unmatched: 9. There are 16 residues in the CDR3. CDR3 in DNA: TGTGCCAGCAGCCAGTGGGGCGGGAGGAAGAACAATGAGCAGTTCTTC. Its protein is CASSQWGGRKNNEQFF.

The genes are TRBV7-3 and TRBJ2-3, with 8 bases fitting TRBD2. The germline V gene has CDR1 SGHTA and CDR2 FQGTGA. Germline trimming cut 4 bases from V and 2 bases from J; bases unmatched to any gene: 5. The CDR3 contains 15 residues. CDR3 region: CASSWSGGVTDTQYF. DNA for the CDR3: TGTGCCAGCAGCTGGAGCGGGGGTGTCACAGATACGCAGTATTTT.

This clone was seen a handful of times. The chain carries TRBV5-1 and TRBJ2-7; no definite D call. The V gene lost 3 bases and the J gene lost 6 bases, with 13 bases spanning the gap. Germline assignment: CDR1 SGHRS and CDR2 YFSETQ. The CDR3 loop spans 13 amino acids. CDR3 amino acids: CASSSDALIEQYF. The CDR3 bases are TGCGCCAGCAGCTCAGACGCACTAATCGAGCAGTACTTC.

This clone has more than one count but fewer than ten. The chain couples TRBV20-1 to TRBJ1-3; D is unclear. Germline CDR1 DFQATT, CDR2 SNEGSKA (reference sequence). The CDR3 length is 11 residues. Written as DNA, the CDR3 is TGCGGGAGCTACTCTGGAAACACCATATATTTT. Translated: CGSYSGNTIYF.

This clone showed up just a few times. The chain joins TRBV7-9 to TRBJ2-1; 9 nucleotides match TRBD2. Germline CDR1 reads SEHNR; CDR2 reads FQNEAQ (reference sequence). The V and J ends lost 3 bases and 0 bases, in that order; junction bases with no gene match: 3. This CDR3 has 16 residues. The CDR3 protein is CASSLAAGGSYNEQFF. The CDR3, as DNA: TGTGCCAGCAGCTTGGCAGCGGGGGGCTCCTACAATGAGCAGTTCTTC.

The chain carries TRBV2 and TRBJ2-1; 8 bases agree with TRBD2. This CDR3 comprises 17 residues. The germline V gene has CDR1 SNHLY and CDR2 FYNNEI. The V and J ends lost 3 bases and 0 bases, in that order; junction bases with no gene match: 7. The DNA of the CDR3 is TGTGCCAGCAGTGAGGAGTTGGCGGGGGGCTCCTACAATGAGCAGTTCTTC. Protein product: CASSEELAGGSYNEQFF.